The 20 T cell receptor beta chains reported below all come from one sample, sequenced in a study of immune evolution from preneoplasia to lung adenocarcinoma (dated by TCRdb to the early 2020s). The library was built by means of the immunoSEQ multiplex PCR assay. This immuneACCESS table, as held by TCRdb, lists in-frame sequences with V and J called but not all clones. Of the missing ones, under half trace to an unresolved V gene in checked studies; the others have no known cause. Within this sample are about 8,200 clones, with 60% to 80% of them counted one time only. The top ten clonotypes cover roughly 7.9% of the sample. Material: FFPE adjacent normal lung tissue. These receptors originate from a person aged 60-79 years with lung adenocarcinoma.

The genes are TRBV27 and TRBJ1-3, with 9 positions matching TRBD1. Unmatched junction bases numbered 6, after V lost 3 bases and J lost 6 bases. The CDR3 consists of 15 residues. Germline-derived CDR1 and CDR2 are MNHEY and SMNVEV (reference sequence). Here the CDR3 reads CASSFDRGSKNTIYF. The CDR3 bases are TGTGCCAGCAGTTTCGACAGGGGGTCTAAAAACACCATATATTTT.

The chain is built from TRBV27 and TRBJ1-5; D not resolved. The CDR3 sequence is 13 residues long. Trimming shortened V by 6 bases and J by 2 bases, and 8 bases separated the two germline ends. CDR1 is MNHEY, CDR2 SMNVEV, per germline (reference sequence). Here the CDR3 reads CASRGVGNQPQHF. The CDR3 coding sequence is TGTGCCAGCAGGGGTGTTGGCAATCAGCCCCAGCATTTT.

The chain employs TRBV29-1 and TRBJ1-1; 11 nucleotides line up with TRBD1. V was clipped by 7 bases and J by 3 bases; unmatched bases: 4. The CDR3 loop spans 13 amino acids. Looked up from germline, CDR1 is SQVTM and CDR2 is ANQGSEA. The CDR3 sequence: CSAPGQGDTEAFF. CDR3 sequence (DNA): TGCAGCGCTCCGGGACAGGGGGACACTGAAGCTTTCTTT.

The genes are TRBV4-1 and TRBJ2-5, with 13 bases that match TRBD2. The germline V gene has CDR1 MGHRA and CDR2 YSYEKL. The CDR3 is 16 residues long. Germline trimming cut 2 bases from V and 4 bases from J; bases unmatched to any gene: 4. CDR3 in DNA: TGCGCCAGCAGCCAATTGGGACTAGCGGGGCCAGAGACCCAGTACTTC. It translates to CASSQLGLAGPETQYF.

This rearrangement joins TRBV9 to TRBJ2-7; D is ambiguous. Germline assignment: CDR1 SGDLS and CDR2 YYNGEE. The CDR3 has 14 amino acids. Trimming took 0 bases from V and 0 from J, leaving 7 bases between them. The CDR3 region has the DNA TGTGCCAGCAGCGTAGGACCTTTCTCCTACGAGCAGTACTTC. Translation: CASSVGPFSYEQYF. The full variable domain, with the rest looked up from reference TRBV9 and TRBJ2-7, is DSGVTQTPKHLITATGQRVTLRCSPRSGDLSVYWYQQSLDQGLQFLIQYYNGEERAKGNILERFSAQQFPDLHSELNLSSLELGDSALYFCASSVGPFSYEQYFGPGTRLTVT.

V is TRBV5-6 and J is TRBJ2-7; 8 nucleotides align to TRBD2. Germline trimming cut 4 bases from V and 2 bases from J; bases unmatched to any gene: 5. CDR1 is SGHDT and CDR2 is YYEEEE in the germline V gene. This CDR3 is built from 14 residues. The CDR3 is CASSPTSVAYEQYF. Written as DNA, the CDR3 is TGTGCCAGCAGCCCGACTAGCGTCGCCTACGAGCAGTACTTC.

This clone was detected once. One junction end disagrees with the germline gene, perhaps due to a read error. The sample contains more than one DNA sequence encoding this CDR3. CDR3 DNA sequence: TGTGCTAGCAGTTACAATCCGGGAGGGGGTCGGGATACGCAGTATTTT. As protein: CASSYNPGGGRDTQYF. V is TRBV6-6 and J is TRBJ2-3; 8 bases line up with TRBD2. Germline values: CDR1 MNHNY, CDR2 SVGAGI (reference sequence). This CDR3 has 16 amino acids.

This clone appeared a single time. This rearrangement joins TRBV11-1 to TRBJ2-2; weak D call: TRBD1 (6 bases). V lost 4 bases and J lost 5, with 11 bases in between. The CDR3 extends over 14 amino acids. Germline V gene data show CDR1 as SGHAT and CDR2 as FQDESV (reference sequence). CDR3 bases: TGTGCCAGCAGCTCACAGGGTGTGACCGGGGAGCTGTTTTTT. Encoded protein: CASSSQGVTGELFF.

There are a few counts of this clone. The chain has TRBV9 and TRBJ2-1; 9 bases align to TRBD2. CDR1 is SGDLS, CDR2 YYNGEE, per germline. Trimming cost V 4 bases and J 3 bases; bases outside gene matches: 8. The CDR3 has 16 amino acids. The CDR3 region is CASSPRLAGLYNEQFF. In DNA, the CDR3 is TGTGCCAGCAGCCCCCGGCTAGCGGGACTCTACAATGAGCAGTTCTTC.

The chain joins TRBV5-1 to TRBJ2-5; D might be TRBD2 (6 bases). CDR3 length equals 16 residues. V shed 7 bases and J shed 5 bases, with 24 bases lying between them. Germline V gene data show CDR1 as SGHRS and CDR2 as YFSETQ. CDR3 DNA sequence: TGCGCCAGCCATCAGGGAGGCTTTCCGACGGGGGAGACCCAGTACTTC. Its protein is CASHQGGFPTGETQYF.

The V and J genes are TRBV5-1 and TRBJ2-5, with D maybe TRBD2 (5 bases). The CDR3 is made up of 14 amino acids. With 0 bases removed from V and 7 bases from J, the gap between germline ends came to 13 bases. CDR1 and CDR2 from the germline V gene are SGHRS and YFSETQ. Written as DNA, the CDR3 is TGCGCCAGCAGCTTGGCTACCGAGAGCGGGACCCAGTACTTC. It is translated as CASSLATESGTQYF. Complete variable domain (other parts from reference TRBV5-1 and TRBJ2-5): KAGVTQTPRYLIKTRGQQVTLSCSPISGHRSVSWYQQTPGQGLQFLFEYFSETQRNKGNFPGRFSGRQFSNSRSEMNVSTLELGDSALYLCASSLATESGTQYFGPGTRLLVL.

The gene calls are TRBV10-1 and TRBJ1-5, with D perhaps matching TRBD1 (5 bases). Trimming left V 3 bases short and J 6 bases short, with 9 bases between. CDR1 and CDR2 (germline): WNHNN, SYGVQD (reference sequence). This CDR3 is built from 13 residues. The CDR3 region has the DNA TGCGCCAGCAGTGACAGGGAATCTCAGCCCCAGCATTTT. It codes for CASSDRESQPQHF.

The chain is built from TRBV6-5 and TRBJ2-1; no clear D gene. Trimming left V 5 bases short and J 3 bases short, with 14 bases between. The CDR3 has 15 amino acids. Germline values: CDR1 MNHEY, CDR2 SVGAGI. In DNA form, the CDR3 reads TGTGCCAGCAGTGCCGTAGACACGATCTACAATGAGCAGTTCTTC. It is translated as CASSAVDTIYNEQFF.

With regard to this clone: The junction shows a germline mismatch at one end, possibly a read error. The chain combines TRBV19 with TRBJ2-1; 7 bases agree with TRBD2. The CDR3 has 13 residues. Germline CDR1 reads LNHDA; CDR2 reads SQIVND (reference sequence). The CDR3 bases are TGTGCCAGTAGCCATCGCGGGAGTGGTATCCAGATCTTC. Protein product: CASSHRGSGIQIF.

The chain links TRBV4-2 to TRBJ2-3; 11 bases agree with TRBD2. CDR3 length: 18 residues. Germline CDR1 and CDR2: LGHNA and YNFKEQ. V trimming: 4 bases; J trimming: 0 bases; junction bases outside the gene matches: 9. CDR3 residues: CASSPLAGGLTSTDTQYF. The CDR3 DNA follows: TGTGCCAGCAGCCCCCTAGCGGGAGGACTGACTAGCACAGATACGCAGTATTTT.

This clone was detected a few times. The V gene is TRBV4-2, the J gene TRBJ2-7; D perhaps matches TRBD2 (6 bases). Trimming took 4 bases from V and 6 from J, leaving 19 bases between them. CDR1 and CDR2 from the germline V gene are LGHNA and YNFKEQ. This CDR3 is built from 15 residues. The CDR3 nucleotides read TGTGCCAGCAGCCCGGACTCGGAGCGGGCACTCGAGCAGTACTTC. This sequence encodes CASSPDSERALEQYF.

In its sample, this clone was seen a few times. The chain joins TRBV19 to TRBJ2-7; D remains ambiguous. Deletions cut 5 bases from V and 0 bases from J, with 17 bases between. The CDR3 spans 16 residues. The germline V gene has CDR1 LNHDA and CDR2 SQIVND (reference sequence). The CDR3 DNA is TGTGCCAGTAGTGGCAGCACATTGACCAACTCCTACGAGCAGTACTTC. Amino acid sequence: CASSGSTLTNSYEQYF.

V and J are TRBV5-1 and TRBJ2-5; D is unresolved. Germline values: CDR1 SGHRS, CDR2 YFSETQ. The CDR3 has 15 residues. With 2 bases removed from V and 2 bases from J, the gap between germline ends came to 13 bases. The chain's CDR3 is CASSLGQSGQETQYF. CDR3 in DNA: TGCGCCAGCAGCTTAGGGCAGTCGGGTCAAGAGACCCAGTACTTC.

J is TRBJ1-1 and V is TRBV4-2; 8 nucleotides agree with TRBD1. CDR1 and CDR2 (germline): LGHNA, YNFKEQ. Germline trimming cut 3 bases from V and 8 bases from J; bases unmatched to any gene: 8. The length of the CDR3 is 14 residues. CDR3: CASSQDTDRVEAFF. DNA of the CDR3: TGTGCCAGCAGCCAGGATACGGACAGGGTCGAAGCTTTCTTT.

V usage is TRBV7-2 and J usage is TRBJ2-1; D is unresolved. V lost 1 base to trimming and J lost 7 bases, with 8 bases between them. Germline loops: CDR1 SGHTA, CDR2 FQGNSA. CDR3 length: 13 amino acids. CDR3 coding DNA: TGTGCCAGCAGCTTAGTTCCCGCAAATGAGCAGTTCTTC. Protein product: CASSLVPANEQFF.